This T cell receptor beta chain is drawn from a study of identical twins. Findings of the study overall: For zero-insertion analyses, partial confounding could come from invariant MAIT and iNKT cells.

TCRdb passed the 5' RACE reads through MiXCR, listing each CDR3 protein once. Among more than 1.5 million distinct CDR3 sequences listed, about 32% were seen once. Of note for this clonotype: Its antigen remains unidentified.

CDR3 size: 15 residues. Trimming removed 8 bases from V and 1 base from J; junction bases left unmatched: 12. Germline values: CDR1 DFQATT, CDR2 SNEGSKA (reference sequence). The receptor was isolated from a newborn girl in good health. The chain links TRBV20-1 to TRBJ1-1, with 8 bases lining up with TRBD1. Material: cord blood. CDR3 protein: CSPGQGVIGNTEAFF. CDR3 in DNA: TGCAGTCCCGGACAGGGAGTTATCGGGAACACTGAAGCTTTCTTT.